The 22 T cell receptor beta chains reported below all come from one sample, sequenced in a study of shared clonotypes between healthy human individuals. The protocol was immunoSEQ multiplex PCR, while the TCRdb copy is restricted to in-frame clones and leaves out a portion. The data hold just over 2,000,000 clones, with 85% to 95% observed a single time. The sample was naive CD4+ T cells sorted from blood. The subset: CD45RA+ positively selected. All receptors derive from a young man in good health.

This clone was observed a single time. This rearrangement joins TRBV9 to TRBJ2-5; 15 positions agree with TRBD2. V lost 4 bases, J lost 1 base, and 8 bases stayed unmatched. The CDR3 covers 18 residues. CDR1 SGDLS and CDR2 YYNGEE come from the germline V gene. The CDR3 region has the DNA TGTGCCAGCAGCAAAGGACTAGCGGGAGGGCCGGCCCAAGAGACCCAGTACTTC. As protein: CASSKGLAGGPAQETQYF.

The CDR3 loop is CASAKRGLAGVGEQFF. Written as DNA, the CDR3 is TGTGCCAGCGCGAAAAGGGGACTAGCGGGAGTCGGTGAGCAGTTCTTC. J is TRBJ2-1 and V is TRBV7-2; 14 bases fit TRBD2. The V gene end was trimmed by 8 bases and the J gene end by 9 bases; junction bases not matched to a gene: 12. The CDR3 totals 16 residues. Germline lookup yields CDR1 SGHTA and CDR2 FQGNSA.

The V call is TRBV29-1, the J call TRBJ2-3; 10 bases align to TRBD1. Germline CDR1 SQVTM, CDR2 ANQGSEA. Trimming took 6 bases from V and 0 from J; bases not matched to a gene: 3. The CDR3 consists of 14 residues. CDR3 sequence: CSVKGQGSTDTQYF. The CDR3, as DNA: TGCAGCGTAAAGGGACAGGGGAGCACAGATACGCAGTATTTT.

The chain carries TRBV5-1 and TRBJ1-2, with a weak D call TRBD1 (5 bases). Germline CDR1 reads SGHRS; CDR2 reads YFSETQ. This CDR3 is built from 14 residues. The V gene lost 4 bases and the J gene lost 4 bases, with 14 bases spanning the gap. CDR3 nucleotide sequence: TGCGCCAGCAGCCCCGGGACGGTGATCTATGGCTACACCTTC. Translation gives CASSPGTVIYGYTF.

This chain connects TRBV28 to TRBJ1-2; D call uncertain. V was cut by 4 bases and J by 4 bases, with 7 bases left in between. Germline CDR1 reads MDHEN; CDR2 reads SYDVKM. The CDR3 sequence is 12 residues long. The CDR3 bases are TGTGCCAGCAGTTCCAGGCCCTATGGCTACACCTTC. Translating gives CASSSRPYGYTF.

The chain recombines TRBV29-1 with TRBJ2-5; TRBD1 matches at 8 bases. Trimming removed 4 bases from V and 4 bases from J; junction bases left unmatched: 11. Germline V gene data show CDR1 as SQVTM and CDR2 as ANQGSEA. CDR3 length equals 15 residues. This chain's CDR3 is CSVGARTGSRETQYF. The DNA of the CDR3 is TGCAGCGTTGGGGCGCGGACAGGGTCGAGAGAGACCCAGTACTTC.

The rearrangement links TRBV7-2 to TRBJ2-7; 14 bases agree with TRBD2. This CDR3 contains 15 residues. Germline CDR1 SGHTA, CDR2 FQGNSA. V dropped 6 bases and J dropped 10; count of bases not matched to a gene: 11. DNA for the CDR3: TGTGCCAGCAGTTTGACCGGGACTAGCGGGGGCCCCCAGTACTTC. Amino acids: CASSLTGTSGGPQYF.

This clone has just one count. A read error may be the cause here, since a much bigger clone is one base away. The identical CDR3 is also encoded by other nucleotide sequences in the sample. The chain has TRBV30 and TRBJ2-2; weak D call: TRBD1 (6 bases). Per the germline V gene, CDR1 is GTSNPN and CDR2 is SVGIG (reference sequence). There are 11 residues in the CDR3. V shed 5 bases and J shed 6 bases, with 7 bases lying between them. The CDR3 sequence is CAWSGAGELFF. The CDR3 DNA reads TGTGCCTGGTCAGGGGCCGGGGAGCTGTTTTTT.

Details on this clone: The same CDR3 is also encoded by other DNA sequences in this sample. The V and J genes are TRBV5-1 and TRBJ1-5, with a weak D call TRBD1 (6 bases). With 4 bases removed from V and 3 bases from J, the gap between germline ends came to 11 bases. The V gene's germline CDR1 is SGHRS and CDR2 YFSETQ. The CDR3 loop spans 14 amino acids. In DNA, the CDR3 is TGCGCCAGCAGCCCCACAGGGTCCAATCAGCCCCAGCATTTT. Translated, it gives CASSPTGSNQPQHF.

Worth noting for this clone: In the same sample, other DNA sequences code for this CDR3. This chain connects TRBV20-1 to TRBJ2-1; D unclear. V lost 6 bases and J lost 4, with 7 bases in between. This CDR3 has 11 amino acids. Per germline, CDR1 DFQATT and CDR2 SNEGSKA (reference sequence). The CDR3 loop reads CSARSYNEQFF. CDR3 coding DNA: TGCAGTGCACGAAGTTACAATGAGCAGTTCTTC.

V is TRBV7-6 and J is TRBJ2-2; 10 bases are shared with TRBD1. The CDR3 has 15 residues. CDR1 is SGHVS, CDR2 FNYEAQ, per germline. The ends lost 5 bases at V and 4 bases at J; junction bases unmatched: 4. CDR3 residues: CASSPGQGGTGELFF. The CDR3 bases are TGTGCCAGCAGCCCCGGACAGGGGGGCACCGGGGAGCTGTTTTTT.

This sequence joins TRBV4-1 and TRBJ1-5, with D possibly being TRBD1 (5 bases). The CDR3 sequence is 17 residues long. Trimming shortened V by 0 bases and J by 3 bases, and 15 bases separated the two germline ends. CDR1 and CDR2 from the germline V gene are MGHRA and YSYEKL. The CDR3 nucleotides are TGCGCCAGCAGCCAAGATCCACAGGCGATACCCAATCAGCCCCAGCATTTT. Residues: CASSQDPQAIPNQPQHF.

The J gene is TRBJ1-1, the V gene TRBV14, with TRBD1 matching over 7 bases. Losses at the gene ends were 3 bases for V and 3 bases for J; bases not matched to a gene: 10. The germline CDR1 and CDR2 sequences are SGHDN and FVKESK. This CDR3 contains 16 residues. The CDR3 DNA reads as TGTGCCAGCAGCCATGGGGTCTTGGGACAGTACACTGAAGCTTTCTTT. Encoded protein: CASSHGVLGQYTEAFF.

The V call is TRBV28, the J call TRBJ1-1, with D tentatively TRBD1 (5 bases). Trimming removed 7 bases at V and 0 bases at J, with 9 bases between. This CDR3 comprises 13 residues. Germline V gene sequence: CDR1 MDHEN, CDR2 SYDVKM. Written as DNA, the CDR3 is TGTGCCAGCACCCAGGGAATGAACACTGAAGCTTTCTTT. Translation gives CASTQGMNTEAFF.

The chain combines TRBV4-2 with TRBJ2-1, with TRBD2 matching 9 bases. Trimming took 2 bases from V and 13 from J; bases not matched to a gene: 21. This CDR3 comprises 18 residues. The germline V gene encodes CDR1 LGHNA and CDR2 YNFKEQ. DNA for the CDR3: TGTGCCAGCAGCCAACACGGGAGAGTAGCGGGGGCCAACGTTAACCAGTTCTTC. The encoded protein is CASSQHGRVAGANVNQFF.

The J gene is TRBJ2-2, the V gene TRBV9; the D gene is possibly TRBD1 (7 bases). Germline lookup yields CDR1 SGDLS and CDR2 YYNGEE. The CDR3 consists of 19 residues. The ends were cut back, 0 bases at V and 0 bases at J, with 18 bases in the middle. CDR3 sequence reads: CASSVASGWDRSNTGELFF. DNA for the CDR3: TGTGCCAGCAGCGTAGCCAGCGGGTGGGACAGATCGAACACCGGGGAGCTGTTTTTT.

This clone was detected only once. This chain joins TRBV5-4 and TRBJ1-2, with a tentative D call TRBD1 (6 bases). The CDR3 extends over 14 amino acids. In germline, CDR1 is SGHNT, CDR2 YYREEE (reference sequence). Between the trimmed V and J ends, which lost 2 bases and 4 bases, there was a span of 12 bases. CDR3 loop: CASSFRTESYGYTF. In nucleotides, the CDR3 is TGTGCCAGCAGCTTTAGGACAGAGTCCTATGGCTACACCTTC.

This clone was observed a few times. The same CDR3 can be traced to other DNA sequences in this sample. The V call is TRBV18, the J call TRBJ2-7; D unclear. This CDR3 is built from 12 residues. Trimming left V 2 bases short and J 3 bases short, with 5 bases between. Germline values: CDR1 KGHSH, CDR2 LQKENI. CDR3 protein: CASSPGNYEQYF. The CDR3 region has the DNA TGTGCCAGCTCACCAGGGAACTACGAGCAGTACTTC.

This sequence joins TRBV7-2 and TRBJ2-4, with 12 bases identical to TRBD2. The V segment lost 4 bases and the J segment 3 bases; nucleotides outside the gene matches: 7. The germline V gene encodes CDR1 SGHTA and CDR2 FQGNSA. The CDR3 has 17 amino acids. CDR3 nucleotide sequence: TGTGCCAGCAGCTCCCAGACTAGCGGGAGAGTCAAAAACATTCAGTACTTC. Protein product: CASSSQTSGRVKNIQYF.

The rearrangement joins TRBV7-2 to TRBJ2-5; a possible D gene is TRBD1 (6 bases). Per the germline V gene, CDR1 is SGHTA and CDR2 is FQGNSA. The CDR3 extends over 13 amino acids. V gave up 3 bases and J gave up 1 base, with 6 bases separating them. CDR3: CASSFRGQETQYF. CDR3 coding DNA: TGTGCCAGCAGCTTCAGGGGCCAAGAGACCCAGTACTTC.

With regard to this clone: Relative to the germline gene, one junction end is altered; a read error may explain this. The V gene is TRBV7-2, the J gene TRBJ2-5, with 11 bases that match TRBD2. The DNA end favors TRBJ2-7, so the J call may be wrong. Germline CDR1 SGHTA, CDR2 FQGNSA. The CDR3 extends over 15 amino acids. The DNA of the CDR3 is TGTGCCAGCAGTTTAGCGGGAGGGCCGTCCTACGAGCAGTACTTC. Translating it yields CASSLAGGPSYEQYF.

The V and J genes are TRBV28 and TRBJ1-6; 8 bases match TRBD1. The CDR3 is 14 residues long. CDR1 is MDHEN and CDR2 is SYDVKM in the germline V gene. The V gene end was trimmed by 6 bases and the J gene end by 7 bases; junction bases not matched to a gene: 5. The DNA for the CDR3 is TGTGCCAGCAGCTCGACAGGGGTCAATTCACCCCTCCACTTT. Translating it yields CASSSTGVNSPLHF.